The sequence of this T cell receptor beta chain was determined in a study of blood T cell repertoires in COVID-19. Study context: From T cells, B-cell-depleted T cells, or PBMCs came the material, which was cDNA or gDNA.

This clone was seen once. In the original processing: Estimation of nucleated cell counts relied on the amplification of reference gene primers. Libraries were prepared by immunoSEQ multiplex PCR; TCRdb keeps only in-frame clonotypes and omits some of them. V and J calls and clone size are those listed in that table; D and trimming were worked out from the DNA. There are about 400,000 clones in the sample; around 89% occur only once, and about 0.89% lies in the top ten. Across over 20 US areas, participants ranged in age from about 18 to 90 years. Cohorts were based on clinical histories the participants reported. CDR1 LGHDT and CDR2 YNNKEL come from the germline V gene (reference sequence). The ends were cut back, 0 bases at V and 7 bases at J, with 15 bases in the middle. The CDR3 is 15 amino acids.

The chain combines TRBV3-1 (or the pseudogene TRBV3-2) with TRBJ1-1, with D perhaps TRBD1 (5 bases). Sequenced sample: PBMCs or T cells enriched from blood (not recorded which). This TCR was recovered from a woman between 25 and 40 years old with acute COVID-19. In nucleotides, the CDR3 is TGTGCCAGCAGCCAAGATGGCAGGGCGGACCTTGAAGCTTTCTTT. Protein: CASSQDGRADLEAFF.